One T cell receptor (beta chain) is described in this entry. Its antigen is undetermined. Clones were read by immunoSEQ multiplex PCR, and TCRdb kept only the in-frame ones, dropping some. This table has some 47,000 clones, 89% appearing once. This sample was taken from a study of CD4+ T cells in melanoma. Notes on the study in general: Diverse differentiation states were reported for melanoma neoantigen-specific CD4+ T cells.

After removal of 4 bases from V and 10 bases from J, the junction contained 12 bases not matched to a gene. Germline CDR1 is MNHEY and CDR2 is SMNVEV (reference sequence). This CDR3 comprises 16 residues. The specimen was peripheral blood. The clonotype originates from a human donor with melanoma. The rearrangement joins TRBV27 to TRBJ1-6, with TRBD1 identical over 8 bases. The CDR3: CASSSFQTGARSPLHF. CDR3 nucleotide sequence: TGTGCCAGCAGTTCCTTCCAGACAGGGGCTCGCTCACCCCTCCACTTT.